This T cell receptor (beta chain) derives from a study of blood T cell repertoires in COVID-19. Overall study context: Recovery meant two consecutive negative NP/OP PCR tests, professional clearance, or resolved symptoms. Sources were T cells, B-cell-depleted T cells, or PBMCs; the material itself was cDNA or gDNA.

Germline V gene sequence: CDR1 SGHNT, CDR2 YYREEE (reference sequence). The CDR3 runs to 15 residues. With 4 bases clipped from V and 4 bases from J, the junction kept 7 bases outside the gene matches. The study drew participants aged about 18 to 95 years from 20 to 30 US areas. The protocol was immunoSEQ multiplex PCR, while the TCRdb copy is restricted to in-frame clones and leaves out a portion. Here the sample spans about 210,000 clones, 86% being singletons. Sequencing was performed on PBMCs or T cells enriched from blood (not recorded which). This sequence originates from a woman aged 40 to 50 in a cohort exposed to, infected with or recovered from COVID-19 (not recorded which). The rearrangement links TRBV5-4 to TRBJ1-1; 10 bases map to TRBD1. In DNA, the CDR3 is TGTGCCAGCAGCGTCGCGGACAGGGGGATCACTGAAGCTTTCTTT. Amino acids: CASSVADRGITEAFF. The entire variable domain, with the rest obtained from reference TRBV5-4 and TRBJ1-1, is as follows: ETGVTQSPTHLIKTRGQQVTLRCSSQSGHNTVSWYQQALGQGPQFIFQYYREEENGRGNFPPRFSGLQFPNYSSELNVNALELDDSALYLCASSVADRGITEAFFGQGTRLTVV.